This T cell receptor (beta chain) came from a study of Ad26.COV2.S vaccination and SARS-CoV-2 variants. About the study: Ad26.COV2.S, an intramuscular injection, was given once or twice 56 days apart. The study's findings and limits: Whether participants received vaccine or placebo, their non-spike TCR breadth was similar. There was a possibility that the TCR breadth and depth analyses underestimated total T cell responses.

The treatment: over 15 received Ad26.COV2.S at low or high dose, single or two shots; a few received placebo; per-sample allocation not given. Day 63 after the first injection of vaccine or placebo was the sampling time. A Boston adult aged 18-55 years was the donor. This clone was counted a few times. As yet, its antigen is unknown. Data came from immunoSEQ multiplex PCR; TCRdb stores just in-frame clones and leaves some out. This table holds 510,000 or so clones, around 90% found once. The CDR3 is 13 amino acids. Germline V gene lookup returns CDR1 MDHEN and CDR2 SYDVKM. V dropped 6 bases and J dropped 3 bases, with 9 bases sitting between them.

The origin of this receptor is a person aged 18-65 years who received the Ad26.COV2.S COVID-19 vaccine or a placebo. The starting material was peripheral blood, obtained in a trial of Ad26.COV2.S vaccine versus placebo. The chain employs TRBV28 and TRBJ1-5; perhaps TRBD1 as D (6 bases). This CDR3 reads CASSDRNNQPQHF. DNA of the CDR3: TGTGCCAGCAGCGACAGGAACAATCAGCCCCAGCATTTT.